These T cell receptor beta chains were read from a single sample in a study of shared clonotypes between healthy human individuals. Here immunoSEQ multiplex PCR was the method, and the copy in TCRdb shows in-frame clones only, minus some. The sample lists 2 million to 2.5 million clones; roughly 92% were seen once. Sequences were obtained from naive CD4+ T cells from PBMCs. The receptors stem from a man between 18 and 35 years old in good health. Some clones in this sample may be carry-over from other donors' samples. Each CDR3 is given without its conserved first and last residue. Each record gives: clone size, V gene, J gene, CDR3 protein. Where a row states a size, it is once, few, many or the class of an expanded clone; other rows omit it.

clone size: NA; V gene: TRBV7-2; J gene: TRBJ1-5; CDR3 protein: ASSLVVADQPQH
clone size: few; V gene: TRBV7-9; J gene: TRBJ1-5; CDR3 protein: ASSPTEPGQPQH
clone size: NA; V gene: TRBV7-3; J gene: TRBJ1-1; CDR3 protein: ASSLLRSTEAF
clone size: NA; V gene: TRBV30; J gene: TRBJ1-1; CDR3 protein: AWSVPGRGTEAF
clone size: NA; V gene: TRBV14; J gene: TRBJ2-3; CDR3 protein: ASSRGTGGTDTQY
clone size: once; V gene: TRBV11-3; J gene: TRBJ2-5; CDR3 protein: ASSRTGASGETQY
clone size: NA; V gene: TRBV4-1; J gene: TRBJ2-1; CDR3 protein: ASSQGKSVAYNEQF
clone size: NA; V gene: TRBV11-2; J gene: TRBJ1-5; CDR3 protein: ASSSGRTGHQPQH
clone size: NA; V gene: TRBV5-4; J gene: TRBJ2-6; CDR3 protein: ASNQGQGFSGANVLT
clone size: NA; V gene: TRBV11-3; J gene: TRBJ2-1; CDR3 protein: ASSLEHAGGNEQF
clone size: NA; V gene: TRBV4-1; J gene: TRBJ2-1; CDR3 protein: ASSQEPSGSSYNEQF
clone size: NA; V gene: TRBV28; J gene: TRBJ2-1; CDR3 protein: ASSSRWDEQF
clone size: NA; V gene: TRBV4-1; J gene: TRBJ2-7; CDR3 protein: ASSQDATFQQY
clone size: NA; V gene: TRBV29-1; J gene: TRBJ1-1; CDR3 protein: SVEEVSGGLDTEAF
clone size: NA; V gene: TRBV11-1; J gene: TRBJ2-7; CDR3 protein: ASSLVRQGGHEQY
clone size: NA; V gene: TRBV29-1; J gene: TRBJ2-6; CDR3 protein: SAQPGAGANVLT
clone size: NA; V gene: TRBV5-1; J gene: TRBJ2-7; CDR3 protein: ASSGGRDNVNEQY
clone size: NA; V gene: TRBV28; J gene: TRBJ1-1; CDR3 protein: ASSYVKEAF
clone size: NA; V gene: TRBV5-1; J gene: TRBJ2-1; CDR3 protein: ASSPLPDPLAGGPYEQF
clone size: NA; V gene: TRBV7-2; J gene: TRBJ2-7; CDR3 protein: ASSYDTPRGTNDYYEQY
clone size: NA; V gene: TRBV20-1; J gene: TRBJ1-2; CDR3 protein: SAGDRVGYT
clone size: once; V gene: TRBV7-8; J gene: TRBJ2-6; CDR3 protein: ASSSSDRAAGANVLT
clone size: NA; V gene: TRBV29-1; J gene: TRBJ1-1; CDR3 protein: SVSPTGRVGNTEAF
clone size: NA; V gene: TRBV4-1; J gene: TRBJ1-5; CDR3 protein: ASSQGGQSNQPQH
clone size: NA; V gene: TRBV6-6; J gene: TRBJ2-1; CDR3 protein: ASSPGSGRAFQF
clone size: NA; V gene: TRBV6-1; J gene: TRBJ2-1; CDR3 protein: ASSLRWDNEQF
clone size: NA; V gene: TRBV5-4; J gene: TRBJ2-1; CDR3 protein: ASSKGGGVDEQF
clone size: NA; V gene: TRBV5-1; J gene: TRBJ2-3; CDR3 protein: ASSPPTGTAGTDTQY
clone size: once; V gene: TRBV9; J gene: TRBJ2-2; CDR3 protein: ASSARTYTGELF
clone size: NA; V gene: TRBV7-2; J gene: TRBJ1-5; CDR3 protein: ASSSEPWVSNQPQH
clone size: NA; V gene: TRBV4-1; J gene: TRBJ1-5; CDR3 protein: ASSQGGGEGNQPQH
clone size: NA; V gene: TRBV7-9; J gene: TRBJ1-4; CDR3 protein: ASRGGRDEKLF
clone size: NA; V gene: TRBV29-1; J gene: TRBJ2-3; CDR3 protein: SYSRLAGSTDTQY
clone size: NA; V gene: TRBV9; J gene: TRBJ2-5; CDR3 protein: ASSVGHIPVGQETQY
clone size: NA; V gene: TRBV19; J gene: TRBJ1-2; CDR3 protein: ASSIRGTGNYGYT
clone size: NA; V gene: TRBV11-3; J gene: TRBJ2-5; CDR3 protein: ASSFEQGETQY
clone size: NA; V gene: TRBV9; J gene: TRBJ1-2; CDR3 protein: ASSVGVGGHYGYT
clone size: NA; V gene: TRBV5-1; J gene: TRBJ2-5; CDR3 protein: ASSESAGAPKTQY
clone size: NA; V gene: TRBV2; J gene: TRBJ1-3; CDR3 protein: ASLSRTGGNTIY
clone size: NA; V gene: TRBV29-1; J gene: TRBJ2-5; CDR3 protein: SVFGETQY
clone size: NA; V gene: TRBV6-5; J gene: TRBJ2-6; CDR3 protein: ASSYGRLSGANVLT
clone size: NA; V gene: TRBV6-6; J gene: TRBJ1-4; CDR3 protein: ASRPRRDVNEKLF
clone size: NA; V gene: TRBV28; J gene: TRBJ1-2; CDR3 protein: ASSSLRRYGYT
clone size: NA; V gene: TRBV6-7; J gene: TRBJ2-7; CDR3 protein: ATTYKGTDYEQY
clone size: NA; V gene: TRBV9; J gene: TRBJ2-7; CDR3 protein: ASSARDTSSYEQY
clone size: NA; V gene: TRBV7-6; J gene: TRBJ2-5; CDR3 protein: ASSYPQETQY
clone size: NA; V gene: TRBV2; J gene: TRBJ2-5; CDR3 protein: ASSPDRGRGETQY
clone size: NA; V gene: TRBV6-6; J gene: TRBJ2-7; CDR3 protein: ASSSPGTGRSYEQY
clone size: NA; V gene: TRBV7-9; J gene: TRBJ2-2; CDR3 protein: ASSPPLWDRSGELF
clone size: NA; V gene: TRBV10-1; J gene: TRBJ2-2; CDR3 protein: ASTRDNSNTGELF